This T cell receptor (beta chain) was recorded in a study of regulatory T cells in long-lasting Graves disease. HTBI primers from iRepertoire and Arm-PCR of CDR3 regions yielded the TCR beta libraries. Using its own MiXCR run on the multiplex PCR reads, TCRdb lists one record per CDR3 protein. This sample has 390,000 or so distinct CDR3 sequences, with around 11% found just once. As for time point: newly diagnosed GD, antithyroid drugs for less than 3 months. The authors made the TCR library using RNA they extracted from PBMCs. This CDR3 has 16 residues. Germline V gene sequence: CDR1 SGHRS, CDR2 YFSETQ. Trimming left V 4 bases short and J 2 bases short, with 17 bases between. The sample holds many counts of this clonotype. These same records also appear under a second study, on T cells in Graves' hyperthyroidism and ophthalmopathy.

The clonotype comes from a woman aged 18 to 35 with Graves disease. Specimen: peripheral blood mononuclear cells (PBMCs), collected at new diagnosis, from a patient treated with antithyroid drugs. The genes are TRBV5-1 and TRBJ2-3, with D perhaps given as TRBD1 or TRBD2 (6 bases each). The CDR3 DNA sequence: TGCGCCAGCAGCCCAAGCCGGGGGCTTGTCACAGATACGCAGTATTTT. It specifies CASSPSRGLVTDTQYF.